This TCR beta chain was obtained from a study of T cell clonotyping in hematopoietic cell transplantation. Whole-study findings and limits: At the given depth, recipient repertoires were over 95% de novo clonotypes. After transplant, recipient diversity fell while pathologically expanded clonotypes grew through day 180.

V was trimmed by 4 bases and J by 4 bases, leaving 14 bases between them. The CDR3 length is 15 residues. Looked up from germline, CDR1 is LNHDA and CDR2 is SQIVND (reference sequence). Using immunoSEQ multiplex PCR, the repertoire was profiled, and TCRdb retains in-frame clones only, with some absent. The sample yields some 40,000 clones, around 95% seen once. With respect to this clone: What it recognizes is unknown.

The sequence was obtained from a woman in her fifties or sixties in good health. Some clones in this sample may be carry-over from other donors' samples. The V gene is TRBV19, the J gene TRBJ2-1, with D perhaps matching TRBD2 (5 bases). Sequencing used peripheral blood mononuclear cells. The CDR3 reads CASSKEAVVYNEQFF. CDR3 in DNA: TGTGCCAGTAGTAAGGAGGCGGTTGTTTACAATGAGCAGTTCTTC. Drawing the rest from reference TRBV19 and TRBJ2-1, the complete variable domain is DGGITQSPKYLFRKEGQNVTLSCEQNLNHDAMYWYRQDPGQGLRLIYYSQIVNDFQKGDIAEGYSVSREKKESFPLTVTSAQKNPTAFYLCASSKEAVVYNEQFFGPGTRLTVL.